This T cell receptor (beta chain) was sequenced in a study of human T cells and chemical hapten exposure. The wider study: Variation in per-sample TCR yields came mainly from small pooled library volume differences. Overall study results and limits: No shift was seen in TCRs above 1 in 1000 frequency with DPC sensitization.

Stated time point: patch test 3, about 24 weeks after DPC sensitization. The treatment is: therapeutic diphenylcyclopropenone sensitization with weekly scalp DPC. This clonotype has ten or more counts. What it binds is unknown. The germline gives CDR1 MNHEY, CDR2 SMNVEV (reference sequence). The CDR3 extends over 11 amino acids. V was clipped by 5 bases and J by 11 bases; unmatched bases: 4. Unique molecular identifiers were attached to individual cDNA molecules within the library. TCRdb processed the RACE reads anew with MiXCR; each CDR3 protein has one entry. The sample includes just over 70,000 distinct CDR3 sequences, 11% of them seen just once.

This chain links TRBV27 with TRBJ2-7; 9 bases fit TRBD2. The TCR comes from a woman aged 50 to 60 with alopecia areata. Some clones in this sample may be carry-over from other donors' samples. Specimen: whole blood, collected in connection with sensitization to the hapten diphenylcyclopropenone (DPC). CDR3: CASSGGLAEYF. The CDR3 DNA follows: TGTGCCAGCAGTGGGGGACTAGCCGAGTACTTC.